One sample yielded the 5 T cell receptor beta chains listed below, sequenced in a study of identical twins. TCRdb re-called the 5' RACE reads through MiXCR, storing one row per CDR3 protein. Altogether about 340,000 distinct CDR3 sequences are present, roughly an eighth being singletons, with the ten largest covering 7.2%. The data also belong to a second study, concerning yellow fever vaccine responses in identical twins.

The sample consisted of CD8+ T cells sorted from blood. These receptors all come from a young woman in good health.

This chain joins TRBV12-5 and TRBJ2-7; D might be TRBD2 (6 bases). Germline CDR1 is LGHNT and CDR2 is FRNRAP. V was trimmed by 4 bases and J by 0 bases, leaving 22 bases between them. The CDR3 sequence is 18 residues long. The CDR3 bases are TGTGCTAGTGGTTCCCCCGCGATTGGAGCGGGCTACTCCTACGAGCAGTACTTC. It yields the protein CASGSPAIGAGYSYEQYF.

This clonotype was observed a few times. The rearrangement uses TRBV29-1 and TRBJ2-1; maybe TRBD2 (6 bases). The V end was cut by 4 bases, the J end by 0 bases, with 22 bases between. Germline lookup yields CDR1 SQVTM and CDR2 ANQGSEA. The CDR3 loop spans 18 amino acids. The CDR3 DNA sequence: TGCAGCGTTGGCGGGACGGATTCCTTTCTGAGCTCCTACAATGAGCAGTTCTTC. Translated: CSVGGTDSFLSSYNEQFF.

This clonotype was detected only a few times. In DNA, the CDR3 is TGCGCCAGCAGTCCCAGGGGAGGGCGAGTCACTGAAGCTTTCTTT. This encodes CASSPRGGRVTEAFF. This sequence joins TRBV5-1 and TRBJ1-1; D perhaps matches TRBD1 (6 bases). Germline CDR1 and CDR2: SGHRS and YFSETQ. The CDR3 covers 15 residues. The V end lost 5 bases, the J end lost 4 bases, and 18 bases lay between the germline ends.

V usage is TRBV27 and J usage is TRBJ1-5; D is undetermined. Germline CDR1 and CDR2: MNHEY and SMNVEV (reference sequence). Trimming removed 6 bases from V and 5 bases from J, with 26 bases in between. The CDR3 covers 18 residues. The CDR3 reads CASRPGSHLTSWDQPQHF. DNA of the CDR3: TGTGCCAGCAGGCCCGGGTCTCATCTAACCTCTTGGGATCAGCCCCAGCATTTT.

This clonotype was detected only a few times. V and J are TRBV11-1 and TRBJ2-1; TRBD2 agrees at 8 bases. V was pared by 5 bases and J by 8 bases, with 11 bases of the junction left unmatched. CDR3 size: 15 residues. CDR1 and CDR2 from the germline V gene are SGHAT and FQDESV (reference sequence). CDR3 coding DNA: TGTGCCAGCAGCCAGGAGATTAGCGGGAACTATGAGCAGTTCTTC. Its translation: CASSQEISGNYEQFF. The full variable domain, in which reference TRBV11-1 and TRBJ2-1 provide the parts outside the CDR3, is EAEVAQSPRYKITEKSQAVAFWCDPISGHATLYWYRQILGQGPELLVQFQDESVVDDSQLPKDRFSAERLKGVDSTLKIQPAELGDSAMYLCASSQEISGNYEQFFGPGTRLTVL.